This passage covers 27 T cell receptor beta chains from one sample sequenced in a study of blood T cell repertoires in COVID-19. Profiled with immunoSEQ multiplex PCR; TCRdb holds only in-frame clones, not every one. Of roughly 53,000 clones detected, more than 90% appear once; the ten largest clones hold 3.1%. Material for sequencing was peripheral blood. The receptors come from a human donor in a cohort sampled during active COVID-19.

The rearrangement links TRBV5-4 to TRBJ2-5; 7 nucleotides align to TRBD1. Per the germline V gene, CDR1 is SGHNT and CDR2 is YYREEE (reference sequence). V trimming: 5 bases; J trimming: 2 bases; junction bases outside the gene matches: 6. This CDR3 region has 14 residues. CDR3 residues: CASRMPGQQETQYF. The CDR3 DNA reads as TGTGCCAGCAGGATGCCGGGACAGCAAGAGACCCAGTACTTC.

The CDR3 protein is CAISESTGTNTEAFF. CDR3 sequence (DNA): TGTGCCATCAGTGAGTCGACAGGAACGAACACTGAAGCTTTCTTT. The chain employs TRBV10-3 and TRBJ1-1; D may be TRBD1 (6 bases). V lost 0 bases and J 1 base, leaving 9 bases between the germline ends. The CDR3 is 15 amino acids. Germline-derived CDR1 and CDR2 are ENHRY and SYGVKD.

V gene TRBV28 combines with J gene TRBJ1-2; maybe TRBD1 (5 bases). The CDR3 loop spans 13 amino acids. Germline lookup yields CDR1 MDHEN and CDR2 SYDVKM. Trimming took off 6 bases at V and 2 bases at J, with 10 bases between the two ends. As DNA, the CDR3 is TGTGCCAGCAGAACCGACAGCAACTATGGCTACACCTTC. Protein product: CASRTDSNYGYTF.

V usage is TRBV9 and J usage is TRBJ2-3, with 7 bases aligning to TRBD1. Germline V gene lookup returns CDR1 SGDLS and CDR2 YYNGEE. The CDR3 loop spans 16 amino acids. The ends lost 0 bases at V and 1 base at J; junction bases unmatched: 5. The CDR3 DNA follows: TGTGCCAGCAGCGTAGTTTCCGGGACAGGCACAGATACGCAGTATTTT. Residues: CASSVVSGTGTDTQYF.

The V and J genes are TRBV6-6 and TRBJ2-7; perhaps TRBD2 as D (5 bases). V was clipped by 0 bases and J by 3 bases, with 6 bases between them. The CDR3 is 13 amino acids. Germline CDR1 reads MNHNY; CDR2 reads SVGAGI (reference sequence). The CDR3 DNA reads as TGTGCCAGCAGTTACTCACGGGGCTACGAGCAGTACGTC. As protein: CASSYSRGYEQYV.

The chain carries TRBV6-5 and TRBJ2-3, with D possibly matching TRBD1 (5 bases). Germline CDR1 reads MNHEY; CDR2 reads SVGAGI. The V end was cut by 5 bases, the J end by 6 bases, with 9 bases between. This CDR3 contains 12 residues. The DNA for the CDR3 is TGTGCCAGCAGTCTACAGGACGATACGCAGTATTTT. Translated: CASSLQDDTQYF.

The chain couples TRBV6-5 to TRBJ1-1, with D unresolved. The V gene lost 6 bases and the J gene lost 6 bases, with 20 bases spanning the gap. The V gene's germline CDR1 is MNHEY and CDR2 SVGAGI. This CDR3 has 15 residues. CDR3 coding DNA: TGTGCCAGCAGAATCACTGAAACGGGTGACGCTGAAGCTTTCTTT. Its translation is CASRITETGDAEAFF.

This chain links TRBV19 with TRBJ1-2, with 7 bases fitting TRBD1. CDR1 LNHDA and CDR2 SQIVND come from the germline V gene (reference sequence). CDR3 length equals 16 residues. V shed 3 bases, J shed 4 bases, and the junction held 11 bases outside the gene matches. CDR3 in amino acids: CASSIIGDSSPYGYTF. CDR3 nucleotide sequence: TGTGCCAGTAGTATTATAGGGGACAGCTCTCCCTATGGCTACACCTTC.

The chain employs TRBV5-5 and TRBJ1-1; 9 bases map to TRBD1. Losses at the gene ends were 4 bases for V and 1 base for J; bases not matched to a gene: 11. The germline V gene has CDR1 SGHKS and CDR2 YYEKEE (reference sequence). The CDR3 is made up of 17 amino acids. The CDR3 loop is CASSPGTGYSRNTEAFF. The CDR3 nucleotides are TGTGCCAGCAGCCCTGGGACAGGGTATTCTAGGAACACTGAAGCTTTCTTT.

The V call is TRBV6-2 or TRBV6-3, the J call TRBJ2-1; no clear D gene. Germline CDR1 reads MNHEY; CDR2 reads SVGEGT. This CDR3 comprises 12 residues. V dropped 3 bases and J dropped 6 bases, with 6 bases sitting between them. In DNA form, the CDR3 reads TGTGCCAGCAGTTATCCCCTCAATGAGCAGTTCTTC. Amino acid sequence: CASSYPLNEQFF.

This chain joins TRBV28 and TRBJ2-2; D remains ambiguous. V lost 9 bases, J lost 1 base, and 9 bases lay in between. Germline assignment: CDR1 MDHEN and CDR2 SYDVKM. The CDR3 runs to 13 residues. This CDR3 reads CARLTGNTGELFF. CDR3 coding DNA: TGTGCCAGGCTGACGGGGAACACCGGGGAGCTGTTTTTT.

The V and J genes are TRBV27 and TRBJ2-2; 8 positions match TRBD1. Germline V gene lookup returns CDR1 MNHEY and CDR2 SMNVEV (reference sequence). Trimming cost V 5 bases and J 4 bases; bases outside gene matches: 9. The CDR3 covers 16 residues. This CDR3 reads CASSTRQGRLTGELFF. DNA for the CDR3: TGTGCCAGCAGTACAAGACAGGGGAGACTCACCGGGGAGCTGTTTTTT.

This chain connects TRBV12-5 to TRBJ2-1; D is unclear. This CDR3 is 15 amino acids long. Germline CDR1 reads LGHNT; CDR2 reads FRNRAP. V gave up 1 base and J gave up 10 bases, with 17 bases separating them. CDR3 sequence: CASGLDTLTVREQFF. The CDR3 region has the DNA TGTGCTAGTGGTTTGGATACACTAACTGTGAGGGAGCAGTTCTTC.

V gene TRBV6-2 or TRBV6-3 combines with J gene TRBJ1-5; D might be TRBD1 (5 bases). Per the germline V gene, CDR1 is MNHEY and CDR2 is SVGEGT. The CDR3 is made up of 14 amino acids. V lost 4 bases and J lost 6, with 13 bases in between. The CDR3 loop reads CASSWNAGRQPQHF. The CDR3 region has the DNA TGTGCCAGCAGTTGGAACGCAGGGCGTCAGCCCCAGCATTTT.

CDR3 region: CASSYAGTSGTPIVRDTQYF. CDR3 DNA: TGCGCCAGCAGCTACGCCGGGACTAGCGGGACCCCCATCGTAAGAGATACGCAGTATTTT. The chain joins TRBV5-1 to TRBJ2-3; 13 bases agree with TRBD2. V shed 3 bases, J shed 5 bases, and the junction held 18 bases outside the gene matches. Germline V lookup: CDR1 SGHRS, CDR2 YFSETQ. CDR3 size: 20 residues.

This chain uses TRBV5-6 with TRBJ2-5; 9 nucleotides align to TRBD1. The germline CDR1 and CDR2 sequences are SGHDT and YYEEEE. CDR3 length: 14 residues. The V gene end was trimmed by 0 bases and the J gene end by 5 bases; junction bases not matched to a gene: 2. The CDR3 spells CASSLGGTGETQYF. CDR3 nucleotide sequence: TGTGCCAGCAGCTTGGGCGGGACAGGGGAGACCCAGTACTTC.

J is TRBJ2-7 and V is TRBV5-8, with D perhaps TRBD1 (5 bases). V was cut by 5 bases and J by 2 bases, with 14 bases left in between. The CDR3 has 14 residues. Germline-derived CDR1 and CDR2 are SGHTS and YDEGEE. The CDR3 spells CASRWGLGAYEQYF. CDR3 DNA sequence: TGTGCCAGCAGGTGGGGCCTCGGCGCCTACGAGCAGTACTTC.

The chain has TRBV7-2 and TRBJ2-3; tentatively, D is TRBD1 (5 bases). Per germline, CDR1 SGHTA and CDR2 FQGNSA. Trimming left V 0 bases short and J 0 bases short, with 16 bases between. The CDR3 runs to 18 residues. CDR3 sequence reads: CASSLAVGRVGSTDTQYF. The CDR3 nucleotides read TGTGCCAGCAGCTTAGCTGTCGGCAGGGTGGGCAGCACAGATACGCAGTATTTT.

The J gene is TRBJ1-2, the V gene TRBV6-5; 8 nucleotides match TRBD1. Looked up from germline, CDR1 is MNHEY and CDR2 is SVGAGI. V was pared by 6 bases and J by 11 bases, with 8 bases of the junction left unmatched. The CDR3 runs to 12 residues. CDR3 loop: CASRPGGGRYTF. Here the CDR3 DNA reads TGTGCCAGCAGGCCAGGGGGCGGTCGGTACACCTTC.

This chain uses TRBV19 with TRBJ2-1, with 12 nucleotides matching TRBD2. Germline CDR1 and CDR2: LNHDA and SQIVND (reference sequence). The CDR3 has 14 amino acids. Trimming removed 5 bases from V and 6 bases from J; junction bases left unmatched: 2. The CDR3 coding sequence is TGTGCCAGTAGTGCGGGACTAGCGGGCAATGAGCAGTTCTTC. Protein product: CASSAGLAGNEQFF.

The chain links TRBV7-2 to TRBJ2-2, with 9 bases matching TRBD2. The CDR3 loop spans 16 amino acids. V lost 1 base and J lost 4; bases outside the gene matches: 4. Germline CDR1 and CDR2: SGHTA and FQGNSA. CDR3 residues: CASSLGTSESTGELFF. The CDR3 region has the DNA TGTGCCAGCAGCTTAGGGACTAGCGAGTCCACCGGGGAGCTGTTTTTT.

J is TRBJ1-2 and V is TRBV25-1; TRBD1 matches 7 bases. V lost 5 bases, J lost 8 bases, and 14 bases stayed unmatched. The CDR3 totals 15 residues. Germline V gene sequence: CDR1 MGHDK, CDR2 SYGVNS. The CDR3 is CASSPQGDGGKGYTF. In DNA form, the CDR3 reads TGTGCCAGCAGTCCCCAGGGGGACGGGGGAAAAGGCTACACCTTC.

The chain uses TRBV5-5 and TRBJ2-3; 7 nucleotides match TRBD2. CDR1 is SGHKS, CDR2 YYEKEE, per germline (reference sequence). V dropped 0 bases and J dropped 3; count of bases not matched to a gene: 4. CDR3 size: 15 residues. As DNA, the CDR3 is TGTGCCAGCAGCTTGGGACTAGCTGAGACAGATACGCAGTATTTT. Translating it yields CASSLGLAETDTQYF.

V is TRBV12-3 or TRBV12-4 and J is TRBJ2-3; perhaps TRBD1 as D (6 bases). The CDR3 runs to 12 residues. The germline V and J ends were trimmed by 5 bases and 11 bases, with 14 bases remaining between them. CDR3 loop: CASSLQGRGQYF. CDR3 nucleotides: TGTGCCAGCAGTCTACAGGGCCGGGGGCAGTATTTT.

The chain combines TRBV6-5 with TRBJ1-4, with 12 bases lining up with TRBD1. Germline CDR1 reads MNHEY; CDR2 reads SVGAGI. CDR3 length: 15 residues. J was trimmed by 7 bases and V by 6 bases; bases with no gene match: 6. In nucleotides, the CDR3 is TGTGCCAGCAGGATGGGACAGGGGGCTGGTGAAAAACTGTTTTTT. Translation: CASRMGQGAGEKLFF.

Regarding this clone: The junction and the germline gene differ at one end; a read error may be behind it. V is TRBV5-1 and J is TRBJ1-1, with a weak D call TRBD1 (6 bases). CDR3 length: 13 residues. Germline CDR1 reads SGHRS; CDR2 reads YFSETQ. The CDR3 here is CASRLDRGPEAFF. The CDR3 coding sequence is TGCGCCAGCAGATTGGACAGAGGGCCTGAAGCTTTCTTT.

V usage is TRBV5-1 and J usage is TRBJ2-6, with unresolved D. CDR3 size: 16 residues. V lost 0 bases to trimming and J lost 0 bases, with 7 bases between them. Germline CDR1 SGHRS, CDR2 YFSETQ. The CDR3 bases are TGCGCCAGCAGCTTGGGGCAGATCTCTGGGGCCAACGTCCTGACTTTC. Encoded protein: CASSLGQISGANVLTF.